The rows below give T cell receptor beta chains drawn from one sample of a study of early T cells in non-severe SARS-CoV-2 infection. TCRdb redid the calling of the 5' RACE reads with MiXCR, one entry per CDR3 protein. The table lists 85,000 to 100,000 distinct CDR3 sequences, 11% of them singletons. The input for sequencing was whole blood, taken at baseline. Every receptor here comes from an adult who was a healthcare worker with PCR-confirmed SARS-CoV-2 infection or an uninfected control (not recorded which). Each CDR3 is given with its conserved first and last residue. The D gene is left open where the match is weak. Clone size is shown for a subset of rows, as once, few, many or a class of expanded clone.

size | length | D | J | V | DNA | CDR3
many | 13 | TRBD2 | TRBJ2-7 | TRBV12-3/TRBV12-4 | TGTGCCAGCAGTGGACCCGGGACTAGCTGGCAGTACTTC | CASSGPGTSWQYF
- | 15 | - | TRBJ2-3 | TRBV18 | TGTGCCAGCTCACCTACAGGGCCCCACGAAGATACGCAGTATTTT | CASSPTGPHEDTQYF
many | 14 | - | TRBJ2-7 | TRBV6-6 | TGTGCCAGCAGTTACTCGCAGAGAGCCTACGAGCAGTACTTC | CASSYSQRAYEQYF
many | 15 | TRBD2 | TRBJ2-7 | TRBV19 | TGTGCCAGTAGTATGTCTCGGCTAGCGGGGCGCGAGCAGTACTTC | CASSMSRLAGREQYF
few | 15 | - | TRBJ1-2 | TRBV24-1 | TGTGCCACCACCCCCGTAGGACAGACGTCGGCTGGCTACACCTTC | CATTPVGQTSAGYTF
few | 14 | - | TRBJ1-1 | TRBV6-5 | TGTGCCAGCAGCACCGGACTTGTGAACACTGAAGCTTTCTTT | CASSTGLVNTEAFF
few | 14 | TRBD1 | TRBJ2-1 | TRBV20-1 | TGCAGTGCTAGAAGGGGACAGGGGTACAATGAGCAGTTCTTC | CSARRGQGYNEQFF
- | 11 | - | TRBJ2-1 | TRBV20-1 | TGCAGTGCTAGTCTCCGGAATGAGCAGTTCTTC | CSASLRNEQFF
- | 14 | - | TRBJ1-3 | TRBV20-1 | TGCAGTGCTAGAGATATAGGAAGGGGAAACACCATATATTTT | CSARDIGRGNTIYF
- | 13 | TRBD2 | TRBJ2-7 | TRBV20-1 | TGCAGTGCTAGGGCGGGAGAGTCCTACGAGCAGTACTTC | CSARAGESYEQYF
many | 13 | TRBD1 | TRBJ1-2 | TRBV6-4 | TGTGCCAGTTCCCGGGACAGCCACGGCGGCTACACCTTC | CASSRDSHGGYTF
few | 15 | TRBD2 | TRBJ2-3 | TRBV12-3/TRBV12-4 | TGTGCCAGCACCTTTGGAGCGGGAGAAGCAGATACGCAGTATTTT | CASTFGAGEADTQYF
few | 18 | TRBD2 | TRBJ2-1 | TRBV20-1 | TGCAGTGCTAGAGATCCCGGGACTAGCGGGAGGGTTTACAATGAGCAGTTCTTC | CSARDPGTSGRVYNEQFF
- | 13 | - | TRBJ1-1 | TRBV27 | TGTGCCAGCAGTTTCGGCCCGAACACTGAAGCTTTCTTT | CASSFGPNTEAFF
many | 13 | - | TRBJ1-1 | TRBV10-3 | TGTGCCATCAGGTCCGAGGGGCTTACCGAAGCTTTCTTT | CAIRSEGLTEAFF
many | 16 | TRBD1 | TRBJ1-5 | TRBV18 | TGTGCCAGCTCACCCTCTACGGGACAGAACAATCAGCCCCAGCATTTT | CASSPSTGQNNQPQHF
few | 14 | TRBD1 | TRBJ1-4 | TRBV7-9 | TGTGCCAGCAGCCCCCGGACAGGGGAAGGAAAACTGTTTTTT | CASSPRTGEGKLFF
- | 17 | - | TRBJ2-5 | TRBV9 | TGTGCCAGCAGCGCGAGAAAAGCCAGGGACCCCAGGGAGACCCAGTACTTC | CASSARKARDPRETQYF
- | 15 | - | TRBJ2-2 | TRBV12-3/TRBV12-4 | TGTGCCAGCAGTGCCCGGACAACACTAACCGGGGAGCTGTTTTTT | CASSARTTLTGELFF
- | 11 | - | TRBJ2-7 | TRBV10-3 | TGTGCCATCAGTGAGACCTACGAGCAGTACTTC | CAISETYEQYF
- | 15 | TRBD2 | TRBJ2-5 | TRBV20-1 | TGCAGTGCTAGAAATAGCGGGAGTGTCCAAGAGACCCAGTACTTC | CSARNSGSVQETQYF
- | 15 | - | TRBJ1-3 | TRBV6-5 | TGTGCCAGCAGCCCTGACCGCCCGCCCGGAAACACCATATATTTT | CASSPDRPPGNTIYF
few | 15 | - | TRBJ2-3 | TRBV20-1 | TGCAGTGCCCAAGTGGTCCACTTCCAAACAGATACGCAGTATTTT | CSAQVVHFQTDTQYF
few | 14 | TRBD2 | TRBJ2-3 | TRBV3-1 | TGTGCCAGCAGCCGGACTAGTAAGACAGATACGCAGTATTTT | CASSRTSKTDTQYF
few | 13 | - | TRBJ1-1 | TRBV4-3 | TGCGCCAGCAGCGCGGGGCCTATCACTGAAGCTTTCTTT | CASSAGPITEAFF
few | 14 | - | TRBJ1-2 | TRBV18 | TGTGCCAGCTCCCGCAGGGGCGCCGGCTATGGCTACACCTTC | CASSRRGAGYGYTF
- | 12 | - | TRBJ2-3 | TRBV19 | TGTGCCAGTAGTATAGGCACAGATACGCAGTATTTT | CASSIGTDTQYF
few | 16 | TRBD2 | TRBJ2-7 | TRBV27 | TGTGCCAGCAGTTTAGATTGGTCTAGCGGGAGTATCGAGCAGTACTTC | CASSLDWSSGSIEQYF
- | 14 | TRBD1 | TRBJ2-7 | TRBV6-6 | TGTGCCAGCAAGAAGGGACAGGGGGCCTACGAGCAGTACTTC | CASKKGQGAYEQYF
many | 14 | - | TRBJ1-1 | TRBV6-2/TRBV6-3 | TGTGCCAGCAGTTCGGACAGCCTTGGGACTGAAGCTTTCTTT | CASSSDSLGTEAFF
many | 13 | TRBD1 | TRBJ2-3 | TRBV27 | TGTGCCAGCAGGAACTACAGGGGGGATACGCAGTATTTT | CASRNYRGDTQYF
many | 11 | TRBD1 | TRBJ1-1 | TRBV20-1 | TGCAGTGCTGGACAGGGGCCTGAAGCTTTCTTT | CSAGQGPEAFF
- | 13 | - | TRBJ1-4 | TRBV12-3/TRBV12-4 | TGTGCCAGCAGTCGGGAAGGGAATGAAAAACTGTTTTTT | CASSREGNEKLFF
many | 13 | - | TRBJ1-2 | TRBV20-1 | TGCAGTGCCGTGGAGCGGTCGGTCTATGGCTACACCTTC | CSAVERSVYGYTF
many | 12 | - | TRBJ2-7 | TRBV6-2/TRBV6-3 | TGTGCCAGCAGTGACCGGGACACCGAGCAGTACTTC | CASSDRDTEQYF
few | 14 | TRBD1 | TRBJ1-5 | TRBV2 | TGTGCCAGCAGTGGGGGACAGGGCGCACAGCCCCAGCATTTT | CASSGGQGAQPQHF
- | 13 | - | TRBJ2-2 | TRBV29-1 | TGCAGCGTTGGGGCAGACTACACCGGGGAGCTGTTTTTT | CSVGADYTGELFF
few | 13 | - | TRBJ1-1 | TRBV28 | TGTGCCAGCAGTTATCGCCGGGACACTGAAGCTTTCTTT | CASSYRRDTEAFF
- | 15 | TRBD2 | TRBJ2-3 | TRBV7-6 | TGTGCCAGCAGCTTACCCCCGGGGGGGGTAGATACGCAGTATTTT | CASSLPPGGVDTQYF
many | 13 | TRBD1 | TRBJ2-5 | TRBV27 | TGTGCCAGCAGTTCCGGACCGGGACAGGGATCTCACTTC | CASSSGPGQGSHF
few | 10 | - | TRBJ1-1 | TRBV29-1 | TGCAGCGTTGAAGATACGGAAGCTTTCTTT | CSVEDTEAFF
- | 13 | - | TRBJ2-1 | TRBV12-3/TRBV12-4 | TGTGCCAGCAGTTTAAATGATAGGTATGAGCAGTTCTTC | CASSLNDRYEQFF
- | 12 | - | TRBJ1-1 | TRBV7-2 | TGTGCCAGCAGCCACGCGCGCACTGAAGCTTTCTTT | CASSHARTEAFF
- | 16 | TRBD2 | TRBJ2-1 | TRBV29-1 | TGCAGCGTAGCCGGGACTAGCGGGAGGGCTGGCAATGAGCAGTTCTTC | CSVAGTSGRAGNEQFF
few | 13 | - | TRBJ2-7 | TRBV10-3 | TGTGCCATCAGGTGGGACAACTCCTACGAGCAGTACTTC | CAIRWDNSYEQYF
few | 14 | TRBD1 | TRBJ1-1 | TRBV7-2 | TGTGCCAGCAGCTCACAGGGGGCTATTAATGAAGCTTTCTTT | CASSSQGAINEAFF
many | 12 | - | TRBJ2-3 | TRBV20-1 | TGCAGTGCTACGACTTGGCGGGATACGCAGTATTTT | CSATTWRDTQYF
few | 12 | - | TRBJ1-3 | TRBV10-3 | TGTGCCATCGGAGGGACTGGAAACACCATATATTTT | CAIGGTGNTIYF
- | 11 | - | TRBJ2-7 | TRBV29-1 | TGCAGCGTTGCACAGTCCTACGAGCAGTACTTC | CSVAQSYEQYF
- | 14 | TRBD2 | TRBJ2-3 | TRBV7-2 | TGTGCCAGCAGCCTAGGGACTACCACAGATACGCAGTATTTT | CASSLGTTTDTQYF
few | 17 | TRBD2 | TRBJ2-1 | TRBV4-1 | TGCGCCAGCAGCCAAGAGGGGACTAGCGGGACTGGCAATGAGCAGTTCTTC | CASSQEGTSGTGNEQFF
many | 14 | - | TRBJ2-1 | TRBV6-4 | TGTGCCAGCAGTGTCCGGTCGACAGCTAATGAGCAGTTCTTC | CASSVRSTANEQFF